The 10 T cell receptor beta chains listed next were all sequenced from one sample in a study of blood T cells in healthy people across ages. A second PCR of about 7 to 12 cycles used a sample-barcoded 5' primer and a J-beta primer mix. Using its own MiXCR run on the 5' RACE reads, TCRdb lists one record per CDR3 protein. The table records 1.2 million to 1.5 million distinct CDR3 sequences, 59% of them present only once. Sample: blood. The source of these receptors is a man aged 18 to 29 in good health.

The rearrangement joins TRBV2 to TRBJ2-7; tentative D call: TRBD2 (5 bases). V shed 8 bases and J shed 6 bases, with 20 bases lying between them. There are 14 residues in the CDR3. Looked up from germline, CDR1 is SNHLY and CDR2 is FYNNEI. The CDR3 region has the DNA TGTGCCAGCGTGGAGAGGGAGAGCGTTGGCGAGCAGTACTTC. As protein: CASVERESVGEQYF.

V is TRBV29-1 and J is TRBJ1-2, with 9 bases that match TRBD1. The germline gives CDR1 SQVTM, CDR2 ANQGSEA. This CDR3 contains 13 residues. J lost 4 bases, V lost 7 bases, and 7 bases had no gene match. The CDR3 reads CSAGDRAGYGYTF. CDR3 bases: TGCAGCGCAGGGGACAGGGCGGGCTATGGCTACACCTTC.

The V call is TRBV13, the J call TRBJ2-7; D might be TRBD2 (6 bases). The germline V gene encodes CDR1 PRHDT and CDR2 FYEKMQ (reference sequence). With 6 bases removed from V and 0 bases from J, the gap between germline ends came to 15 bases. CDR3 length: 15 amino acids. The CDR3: CASRLGVAASYEQYF. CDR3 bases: TGTGCCAGCAGACTTGGGGTAGCGGCCTCCTACGAGCAGTACTTC.

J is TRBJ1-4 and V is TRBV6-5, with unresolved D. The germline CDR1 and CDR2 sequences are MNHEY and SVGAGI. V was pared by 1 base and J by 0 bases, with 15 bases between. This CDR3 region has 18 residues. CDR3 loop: CASSYYTERPATNEKLFF. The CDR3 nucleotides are TGTGCCAGCAGTTACTATACCGAGAGGCCCGCAACTAATGAAAAACTGTTTTTT.

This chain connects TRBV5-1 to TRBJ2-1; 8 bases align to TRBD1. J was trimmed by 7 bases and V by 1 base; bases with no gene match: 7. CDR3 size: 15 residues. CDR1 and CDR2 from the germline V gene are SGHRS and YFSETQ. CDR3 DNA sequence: TGCGCCAGCAGCTTGTACCAGGGGGCAAGGAATGAGCAGTTCTTC. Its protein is CASSLYQGARNEQFF.

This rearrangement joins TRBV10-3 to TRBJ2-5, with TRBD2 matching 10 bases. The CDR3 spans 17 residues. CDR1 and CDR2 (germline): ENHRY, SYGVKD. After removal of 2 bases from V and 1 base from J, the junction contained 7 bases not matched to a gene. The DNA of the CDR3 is TGTGCCATCAGTGAGGGTAGCGGGGGGCCTATCCAAGAGACCCAGTACTTC. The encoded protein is CAISEGSGGPIQETQYF.

For the CDR3, the DNA is TGCGCCAGCAGCCAAGATCGGCTCGGGGGGCTAAGAGATGGCTACACCTTC. The encoded protein is CASSQDRLGGLRDGYTF. This sequence joins TRBV4-3 and TRBJ1-2; weak D call: TRBD1 (6 bases). Between the trimmed V and J ends, which lost 0 bases and 6 bases, there was a span of 20 bases. CDR1 and CDR2 from the germline V gene are LGHNA and YSLEER. The CDR3 runs 17 residues.

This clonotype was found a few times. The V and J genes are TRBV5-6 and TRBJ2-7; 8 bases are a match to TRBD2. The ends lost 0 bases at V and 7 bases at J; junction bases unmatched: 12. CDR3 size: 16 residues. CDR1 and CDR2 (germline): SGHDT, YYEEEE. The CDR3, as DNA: TGTGCCAGCAGCTTGGCCGCTAGCGGGTCGTTCGGGGAGCAGTACTTC. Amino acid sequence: CASSLAASGSFGEQYF. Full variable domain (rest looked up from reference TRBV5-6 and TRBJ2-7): DAGVTQSPTHLIKTRGQQVTLRCSPKSGHDTVSWYQQALGQGPQFIFQYYEEEERQRGNFPDRFSGHQFPNYSSELNVNALLLGDSALYLCASSLAASGSFGEQYFGPGTRLTVT.

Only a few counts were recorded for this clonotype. CDR3 coding DNA: TGTGCCAGCAGCGTATGGCTGGCGGAGACCCAGTACTTC. Encoded protein: CASSVWLAETQYF. The rearrangement uses TRBV11-2 and TRBJ2-5; D unresolved. Germline V lookup: CDR1 SGHAT, CDR2 FQNNGV. V lost 5 bases and J lost 5, with 12 bases in between. This CDR3 comprises 13 residues.

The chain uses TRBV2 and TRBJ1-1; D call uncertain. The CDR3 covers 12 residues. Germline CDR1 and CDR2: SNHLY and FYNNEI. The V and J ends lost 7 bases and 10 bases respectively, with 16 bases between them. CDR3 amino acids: CASTYTVGGAFF. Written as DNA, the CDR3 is TGTGCCAGCACCTACACAGTAGGTGGAGCTTTCTTT.